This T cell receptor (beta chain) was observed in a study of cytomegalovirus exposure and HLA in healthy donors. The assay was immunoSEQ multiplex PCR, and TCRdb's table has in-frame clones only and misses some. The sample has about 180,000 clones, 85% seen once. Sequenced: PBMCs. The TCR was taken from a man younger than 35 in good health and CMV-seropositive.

CDR3 sequence reads: CAWSLGENEKLFF. CDR3 nucleotide sequence: TGTGCCTGGAGTCTTGGGGAGAATGAAAAACTGTTTTTT. The gene calls are TRBV30 and TRBJ1-4; unclear D gene. The CDR3 spans 13 residues. The V gene lost 2 bases and the J gene lost 5 bases, with 9 bases spanning the gap. The germline V gene encodes CDR1 GTSNPN and CDR2 SVGIG (reference sequence).